This entry lists 5 T cell receptor beta chains sequenced from one sample in a study of T cell responses to AZD1222 COVID-19 vaccine. TCRdb's table, derived via immunoSEQ multiplex PCR, lists solely in-frame clones and lacks some. The sample consists of 80,000 to 95,000 clones, over 85% of them appearing once. The sample in question was peripheral blood, obtained on day 0 of MenACWY control vaccination. The source is an adult in good health.

This chain links TRBV10-3 with TRBJ1-1, with D possibly being TRBD1 (5 bases). This CDR3 is 14 amino acids long. V lost 4 bases, J lost 4 bases, and 13 bases lay in between. CDR1 and CDR2 (germline): ENHRY, SYGVKD. The CDR3 reads CAISVGATATEAFF. In DNA, the CDR3 is TGTGCCATCAGTGTTGGGGCCACAGCCACTGAAGCTTTCTTT.

V is TRBV2 and J is TRBJ2-2; D could derive from TRBD1 or TRBD2 (5 bases each). Per germline, CDR1 SNHLY and CDR2 FYNNEI. This CDR3 contains 14 residues. Trimming stripped 8 bases from V and 5 bases from J, with 15 bases between. CDR3 in amino acids: CASSSGSGTGELFF. Here the CDR3 DNA reads TGTGCCAGCTCATCAGGGAGTGGGACCGGGGAGCTGTTTTTT.

This chain links TRBV9 with TRBJ2-3; TRBD1 might be the D (5 bases). Germline assignment: CDR1 SGDLS and CDR2 YYNGEE. Trimming left V 3 bases short and J 4 bases short, with 12 bases between. CDR3 length: 14 residues. As DNA, the CDR3 is TGTGCCAGCAGCGGCTCAGACAGCGCAGATACGCAGTATTTT. Protein product: CASSGSDSADTQYF.

The J gene is TRBJ1-2, the V gene TRBV9; 8 bases line up with TRBD1. V lost 4 bases to trimming and J lost 11 bases; unmatched junction nucleotides: 7. The CDR3 runs to 12 residues. The germline gives CDR1 SGDLS, CDR2 YYNGEE. CDR3 DNA: TGTGCCAGCAGCTCCGGACAGGGAGGGTACACCTTC. Translated, it gives CASSSGQGGYTF.

V and J are TRBV2 and TRBJ2-1; TRBD2 agrees at 12 bases. This CDR3 region has 15 residues. Germline CDR1 is SNHLY and CDR2 is FYNNEI. Germline trimming cut 5 bases from V and 7 bases from J; bases unmatched to any gene: 6. The CDR3 is CASSLLAGGGNEQFF. The CDR3 bases are TGTGCCAGCAGTCTACTAGCGGGAGGAGGGAATGAGCAGTTCTTC.